This entry lists 27 T cell receptor beta chains sequenced from one sample in a study of cytomegalovirus exposure and HLA in healthy donors (dated by TCRdb to about 2017). Library preparation was by the immunoSEQ multiplex PCR assay. The multiplex PCR relied on a mix of 60 forward primers for TCR Vbeta segments and 13 reverse primers for TCR Jbeta segments. Not all clones reach the TCRdb copy of this immuneACCESS table, which keeps in-frame sequences only. Checked studies attribute under half of the gap to unresolved V genes and leave the rest unexplained. This sample is represented by 100,000 or so clones; around 80% of them were singletons. The ten largest clonotypes hold less than 3.5% of the sample. Sequenced input: PBMCs. These TCRs come from a female donor in good health and CMV-seronegative.

This chain links TRBV5-5 with TRBJ2-7; D remains ambiguous. Germline V lookup: CDR1 SGHKS, CDR2 YYEKEE (reference sequence). This CDR3 spans 17 amino acids. Deletions cut 0 bases from V and 5 bases from J, with 21 bases between. The chain's CDR3 is CASSLASGPSPLHEQYF. The CDR3 nucleotides are TGTGCCAGCAGCTTGGCCTCGGGTCCATCCCCGCTCCACGAGCAGTACTTC.

The rearrangement uses TRBV15 and TRBJ2-2; tentative D call: TRBD1 (6 bases). Trimming stripped 1 base from V and 5 bases from J, with 11 bases between. Germline V gene lookup returns CDR1 LNHNV and CDR2 YYDKDF (reference sequence). This CDR3 region has 15 residues. The DNA for the CDR3 is TGTGCCACCAGCAGAGGGCAGGGGTTGACCGGGGAGCTGTTTTTT. Translating gives CATSRGQGLTGELFF. Using reference TRBV15 and TRBJ2-2 for the parts outside the CDR3, the full variable domain is DAMVIQNPRYQVTQFGKPVTLSCSQTLNHNVMYWYQQKSSQAPKLLFHYYDKDFNNEADTPDNFQSRRPNTSFCFLDIRSPGLGDTAMYLCATSRGQGLTGELFFGEGSRLTVL.

This chain joins TRBV7-9 and TRBJ2-1; D possibly corresponds to TRBD2 (7 bases). Per germline, CDR1 SEHNR and CDR2 FQNEAQ (reference sequence). The CDR3 has 14 residues. V was shortened by 4 bases and J by 6 bases, with 13 bases between the two germline ends. The DNA of the CDR3 is TGTGCCAGCAGCTCCACGGGGGGCATCAATGAGCAGTTCTTC. Protein sequence: CASSSTGGINEQFF.

The chain has TRBV27 and TRBJ1-4, with TRBD1 matching over 7 bases. The CDR3 has 13 residues. The V gene end was trimmed by 9 bases and the J gene end by 6 bases; junction bases not matched to a gene: 7. Germline V gene sequence: CDR1 MNHEY, CDR2 SMNVEV (reference sequence). The DNA for the CDR3 is TGTGCCAGTAGAGACAGGGTAGATGAAAAACTGTTTTTT. It translates to CASRDRVDEKLFF.

The J gene is TRBJ2-7, the V gene TRBV5-1; unclear D gene. Germline V lookup: CDR1 SGHRS, CDR2 YFSETQ. V was trimmed by 4 bases and J by 4 bases, leaving 18 bases between them. CDR3 size: 15 residues. The CDR3 sequence: CASSPSSGPQYEQYF. CDR3 nucleotides: TGCGCCAGCAGCCCTTCCTCCGGCCCACAGTACGAGCAGTACTTC.

The chain couples TRBV5-1 to TRBJ2-5; TRBD2 matches at 7 bases. Germline lookup yields CDR1 SGHRS and CDR2 YFSETQ. V dropped 5 bases and J dropped 5; count of bases not matched to a gene: 6. This CDR3 region has 13 residues. CDR3 region: CASRRGGEETQYF. The DNA for the CDR3 is TGCGCCAGCAGACGTGGGGGGGAGGAGACCCAGTACTTC.

The chain has TRBV5-6 and TRBJ2-7; D not certain. Germline V gives CDR1 SGHDT, CDR2 YYEEEE. The CDR3 has 16 amino acids. The germline V and J ends were trimmed by 0 bases and 1 base, with 14 bases remaining between them. Here the CDR3 DNA reads TGTGCCAGCAGCTTGGAAAGCCGGTCACCATCCTACGAGCAGTACTTC. Translating it yields CASSLESRSPSYEQYF.

This clone is judged medium-sized. The V and J genes are TRBV6-4 and TRBJ2-3; 7 bases map to TRBD2. J was trimmed by 3 bases and V by 3 bases; bases with no gene match: 3. Per the germline V gene, CDR1 is MRHNA and CDR2 is SNTAGT. This CDR3 has 14 residues. The CDR3 DNA sequence: TGTGCCAGCAGTGAGAGCGGGGAGACAGATACGCAGTATTTT. This translates into CASSESGETDTQYF.

The chain recombines TRBV15 with TRBJ1-1; tentatively, D is TRBD1 (5 bases). In germline, CDR1 is LNHNV, CDR2 YYDKDF (reference sequence). V gave up 3 bases and J gave up 1 base, with 9 bases separating them. The CDR3 contains 14 residues. As DNA, the CDR3 is TGTGCCACCAGCAGGCATACAGGGAACACTGAAGCTTTCTTT. This gives the protein CATSRHTGNTEAFF.

J is TRBJ2-1 and V is TRBV15, with D tentatively TRBD1 (6 bases). Germline values: CDR1 LNHNV, CDR2 YYDKDF (reference sequence). The CDR3 is made up of 17 amino acids. The germline V and J ends were trimmed by 0 bases and 4 bases, with 16 bases remaining between them. CDR3 in DNA: TGTGCCACCAGCAGAGATCCTCTGAGGACAGAATACAATGAGCAGTTCTTC. It specifies CATSRDPLRTEYNEQFF.

The V call is TRBV7-9, the J call TRBJ2-7, with a weak D call TRBD2 (7 bases). This CDR3 region has 15 residues. V shed 4 bases and J shed 3 bases, with 16 bases lying between them. Germline V gene data show CDR1 as SEHNR and CDR2 as FQNEAQ (reference sequence). This chain's CDR3 is CASSSNPGGDYEQYF. The DNA for the CDR3 is TGTGCCAGCAGCTCCAACCCGGGGGGCGACTACGAGCAGTACTTC.

This clone appeared a single time. The chain employs TRBV19 and TRBJ1-1, with TRBD1 as a possible D gene (5 bases). The CDR3 runs 13 residues. The V end was cut by 2 bases, the J end by 6 bases, with 10 bases between. Per the germline V gene, CDR1 is LNHDA and CDR2 is SQIVND (reference sequence). The CDR3 here is CASSIRGGSEAFF. DNA for the CDR3: TGTGCCAGTAGTATAAGGGGTGGGTCTGAAGCTTTCTTT. The whole variable domain, remainder taken from reference TRBV19 and TRBJ1-1, is DGGITQSPKYLFRKEGQNVTLSCEQNLNHDAMYWYRQDPGQGLRLIYYSQIVNDFQKGDIAEGYSVSREKKESFPLTVTSAQKNPTAFYLCASSIRGGSEAFFGQGTRLTVV.

The genes are TRBV9 and TRBJ1-2, with 7 bases lining up with TRBD1. The CDR3 runs to 14 residues. The germline V gene encodes CDR1 SGDLS and CDR2 YYNGEE. V lost 0 bases to trimming and J lost 4 bases; unmatched junction nucleotides: 3. The CDR3 DNA reads as TGTGCCAGCAGCGTAGAAGGGGGCCCCTATGGCTACACCTTC. Translation: CASSVEGGPYGYTF.

The chain employs TRBV2 and TRBJ2-5; D is uncertain. Judging by the DNA end, TRBJ2-7 fits better; the J call may be wrong. Germline-derived CDR1 and CDR2 are SNHLY and FYNNEI. The CDR3 consists of 14 residues. CDR3 bases: TGTGCCAGCAGTGAAAGTGGAGTCTCCTACGAGCAGTACTTC. The encoded protein is CASSESGVSYEQYF.

The chain carries TRBV6-5 and TRBJ2-7; D gene unclear. The CDR3 runs 13 residues. Germline values: CDR1 MNHEY, CDR2 SVGAGI. V lost 6 bases and J 0 bases, leaving 9 bases between the germline ends. The CDR3 DNA reads as TGTGCCAGCAGCTTCCAAGCCTCCTACGAGCAGTACTTC. Protein sequence: CASSFQASYEQYF.

The chain couples TRBV6-5 to TRBJ2-7, with 8 bases lining up with TRBD1. Germline loops: CDR1 MNHEY, CDR2 SVGAGI. Trimming removed 6 bases from V and 6 bases from J; junction bases left unmatched: 7. CDR3 length equals 13 residues. The CDR3 region has the DNA TGTGCCAGCAGCCGCGACAGGGGAATCGAGCAGTACTTC. This codes for CASSRDRGIEQYF.

About this clone itself: Other DNA sequences in the same sample also yield this CDR3. This chain uses TRBV5-4 with TRBJ1-2; 7 bases fit TRBD1. Germline CDR1 SGHNT, CDR2 YYREEE (reference sequence). The CDR3 is 15 amino acids. V shed 5 bases, J shed 6 bases, and the junction held 13 bases outside the gene matches. The CDR3 reads CASRHDVQGENGYTF. The CDR3 nucleotides are TGTGCCAGCAGACACGACGTCCAGGGGGAAAATGGCTACACCTTC. Full variable domain (remainder filled in from reference TRBV5-4 and TRBJ1-2): ETGVTQSPTHLIKTRGQQVTLRCSSQSGHNTVSWYQQALGQGPQFIFQYYREEENGRGNFPPRFSGLQFPNYSSELNVNALELDDSALYLCASRHDVQGENGYTFGSGTRLTVV.

The chain joins TRBV30 to TRBJ1-1; the D gene is possibly TRBD1 (5 bases). V lost 2 bases and J 3 bases, leaving 16 bases between the germline ends. Germline assignment: CDR1 GTSNPN and CDR2 SVGIG (reference sequence). This CDR3 is 15 amino acids long. The CDR3 sequence is CAWSSWGGADTEAFF. CDR3 sequence (DNA): TGTGCCTGGAGTTCTTGGGGCGGGGCGGACACTGAAGCTTTCTTT. Variable domain in full (rest from reference TRBV30 and TRBJ1-1): SQTIHQWPATLVQPVGSPLSLECTVEGTSNPNLYWYRQAAGRGLQLLFYSVGIGQISSEVPQNLSASRPQDRQFILSSKKLLLSDSGFYLCAWSSWGGADTEAFFGQGTRLTVV.

This clone showed up just a few times. The chain carries TRBV6-1 and TRBJ2-7; TRBD1 might be the D (5 bases). This CDR3 spans 15 amino acids. Germline V CDR1 and CDR2: MNHNS, SASEGT. Trimming pared 1 base from V and 2 bases from J, leaving 12 bases between. The CDR3 is CASSEGQHPTYEQYF. The CDR3 nucleotides are TGTGCCAGCAGTGAAGGACAGCACCCCACCTACGAGCAGTACTTC.

About this clone itself: This sample also contains other DNA sequences that code for the same CDR3. The chain recombines TRBV5-1 with TRBJ2-3, with TRBD2 matching 10 bases. There are 16 residues in the CDR3. Germline assignment: CDR1 SGHRS and CDR2 YFSETQ. Trimming took 0 bases from V and 1 from J; bases not matched to a gene: 2. CDR3 nucleotides: TGCGCCAGCAGCTTGGGTGGGACTAGCGGCACAGATACGCAGTATTTT. This sequence encodes CASSLGGTSGTDTQYF.

The chain combines TRBV7-9 with TRBJ2-4; D uncertain. Germline V gene data show CDR1 as SEHNR and CDR2 as FQNEAQ (reference sequence). This CDR3 region has 15 residues. V lost 4 bases and J lost 0, with 10 bases in between. The CDR3 region is CASSSPGLAKNIQYF. For the CDR3, the DNA is TGTGCCAGCAGCTCCCCTGGGCTAGCCAAAAACATTCAGTACTTC.

The genes are TRBV5-1 and TRBJ2-5, with TRBD1 identical over 7 bases. The CDR3 has 15 residues. CDR1 and CDR2 from the germline V gene are SGHRS and YFSETQ. V dropped 4 bases and J dropped 5; count of bases not matched to a gene: 11. The CDR3 loop is CASSVQGLGVETQYF. The CDR3 DNA sequence: TGCGCCAGCAGCGTACAGGGGTTAGGCGTGGAGACCCAGTACTTC.

This clone has only one observation. The chain has TRBV7-8 and TRBJ1-1; 7 nucleotides agree with TRBD1. Looked up from germline, CDR1 is SGHVS and CDR2 is FQNEAQ. After removal of 0 bases from V and 1 base from J, the junction contained 14 bases not matched to a gene. This CDR3 region has 19 residues. CDR3 DNA: TGTGCCAGCAGCTTAGCGTTAATAGGGGGCGAGTACTCGAACACTGAAGCTTTCTTT. Encoded protein: CASSLALIGGEYSNTEAFF.

The V call is TRBV6-4, the J call TRBJ2-3; 12 nucleotides match TRBD2. CDR3 size: 16 residues. From germline, CDR1 is MRHNA and CDR2 SNTAGT. V dropped 4 bases and J dropped 4; count of bases not matched to a gene: 6. The CDR3 loop is CASSATSGGLSDTQYF. CDR3 in DNA: TGTGCCAGCAGTGCAACTAGCGGGGGGTTGTCAGATACGCAGTATTTT.

This sequence joins TRBV6-1 and TRBJ2-5; possibly TRBD2 for D (5 bases). The germline V gene encodes CDR1 MNHNS and CDR2 SASEGT. V was trimmed by 6 bases and J by 2 bases, leaving 13 bases between them. The CDR3 runs 14 residues. CDR3 amino acids: CASSRSGRQETQYF. CDR3 sequence (DNA): TGTGCCAGCAGCCGAAGCGGCAGGCAAGAGACCCAGTACTTC.

The chain uses TRBV11-2 and TRBJ1-2; TRBD1 matches at 9 bases. In germline, CDR1 is SGHAT, CDR2 FQNNGV. V shed 0 bases, J shed 4 bases, and the junction held 6 bases outside the gene matches. The CDR3 has 16 residues. In nucleotides, the CDR3 is TGTGCCAGCAGCTTAGATCTTGGACAGGGGCCCTATGGCTACACCTTC. This gives the protein CASSLDLGQGPYGYTF.

In regard to this clone: The identical CDR3 is also encoded by other nucleotide sequences in the sample. The CDR3 region is CASSLDRPGQNTEAFF. DNA for the CDR3: TGTGCCAGCAGCTTAGATCGGCCGGGACAGAACACTGAAGCTTTCTTT. This chain uses TRBV7-9 with TRBJ1-1, with a tentative D call TRBD1 (6 bases). The CDR3 loop spans 16 amino acids. Germline CDR1 and CDR2: SEHNR and FQNEAQ (reference sequence). The V gene lost 1 base and the J gene lost 1 base, with 13 bases spanning the gap.